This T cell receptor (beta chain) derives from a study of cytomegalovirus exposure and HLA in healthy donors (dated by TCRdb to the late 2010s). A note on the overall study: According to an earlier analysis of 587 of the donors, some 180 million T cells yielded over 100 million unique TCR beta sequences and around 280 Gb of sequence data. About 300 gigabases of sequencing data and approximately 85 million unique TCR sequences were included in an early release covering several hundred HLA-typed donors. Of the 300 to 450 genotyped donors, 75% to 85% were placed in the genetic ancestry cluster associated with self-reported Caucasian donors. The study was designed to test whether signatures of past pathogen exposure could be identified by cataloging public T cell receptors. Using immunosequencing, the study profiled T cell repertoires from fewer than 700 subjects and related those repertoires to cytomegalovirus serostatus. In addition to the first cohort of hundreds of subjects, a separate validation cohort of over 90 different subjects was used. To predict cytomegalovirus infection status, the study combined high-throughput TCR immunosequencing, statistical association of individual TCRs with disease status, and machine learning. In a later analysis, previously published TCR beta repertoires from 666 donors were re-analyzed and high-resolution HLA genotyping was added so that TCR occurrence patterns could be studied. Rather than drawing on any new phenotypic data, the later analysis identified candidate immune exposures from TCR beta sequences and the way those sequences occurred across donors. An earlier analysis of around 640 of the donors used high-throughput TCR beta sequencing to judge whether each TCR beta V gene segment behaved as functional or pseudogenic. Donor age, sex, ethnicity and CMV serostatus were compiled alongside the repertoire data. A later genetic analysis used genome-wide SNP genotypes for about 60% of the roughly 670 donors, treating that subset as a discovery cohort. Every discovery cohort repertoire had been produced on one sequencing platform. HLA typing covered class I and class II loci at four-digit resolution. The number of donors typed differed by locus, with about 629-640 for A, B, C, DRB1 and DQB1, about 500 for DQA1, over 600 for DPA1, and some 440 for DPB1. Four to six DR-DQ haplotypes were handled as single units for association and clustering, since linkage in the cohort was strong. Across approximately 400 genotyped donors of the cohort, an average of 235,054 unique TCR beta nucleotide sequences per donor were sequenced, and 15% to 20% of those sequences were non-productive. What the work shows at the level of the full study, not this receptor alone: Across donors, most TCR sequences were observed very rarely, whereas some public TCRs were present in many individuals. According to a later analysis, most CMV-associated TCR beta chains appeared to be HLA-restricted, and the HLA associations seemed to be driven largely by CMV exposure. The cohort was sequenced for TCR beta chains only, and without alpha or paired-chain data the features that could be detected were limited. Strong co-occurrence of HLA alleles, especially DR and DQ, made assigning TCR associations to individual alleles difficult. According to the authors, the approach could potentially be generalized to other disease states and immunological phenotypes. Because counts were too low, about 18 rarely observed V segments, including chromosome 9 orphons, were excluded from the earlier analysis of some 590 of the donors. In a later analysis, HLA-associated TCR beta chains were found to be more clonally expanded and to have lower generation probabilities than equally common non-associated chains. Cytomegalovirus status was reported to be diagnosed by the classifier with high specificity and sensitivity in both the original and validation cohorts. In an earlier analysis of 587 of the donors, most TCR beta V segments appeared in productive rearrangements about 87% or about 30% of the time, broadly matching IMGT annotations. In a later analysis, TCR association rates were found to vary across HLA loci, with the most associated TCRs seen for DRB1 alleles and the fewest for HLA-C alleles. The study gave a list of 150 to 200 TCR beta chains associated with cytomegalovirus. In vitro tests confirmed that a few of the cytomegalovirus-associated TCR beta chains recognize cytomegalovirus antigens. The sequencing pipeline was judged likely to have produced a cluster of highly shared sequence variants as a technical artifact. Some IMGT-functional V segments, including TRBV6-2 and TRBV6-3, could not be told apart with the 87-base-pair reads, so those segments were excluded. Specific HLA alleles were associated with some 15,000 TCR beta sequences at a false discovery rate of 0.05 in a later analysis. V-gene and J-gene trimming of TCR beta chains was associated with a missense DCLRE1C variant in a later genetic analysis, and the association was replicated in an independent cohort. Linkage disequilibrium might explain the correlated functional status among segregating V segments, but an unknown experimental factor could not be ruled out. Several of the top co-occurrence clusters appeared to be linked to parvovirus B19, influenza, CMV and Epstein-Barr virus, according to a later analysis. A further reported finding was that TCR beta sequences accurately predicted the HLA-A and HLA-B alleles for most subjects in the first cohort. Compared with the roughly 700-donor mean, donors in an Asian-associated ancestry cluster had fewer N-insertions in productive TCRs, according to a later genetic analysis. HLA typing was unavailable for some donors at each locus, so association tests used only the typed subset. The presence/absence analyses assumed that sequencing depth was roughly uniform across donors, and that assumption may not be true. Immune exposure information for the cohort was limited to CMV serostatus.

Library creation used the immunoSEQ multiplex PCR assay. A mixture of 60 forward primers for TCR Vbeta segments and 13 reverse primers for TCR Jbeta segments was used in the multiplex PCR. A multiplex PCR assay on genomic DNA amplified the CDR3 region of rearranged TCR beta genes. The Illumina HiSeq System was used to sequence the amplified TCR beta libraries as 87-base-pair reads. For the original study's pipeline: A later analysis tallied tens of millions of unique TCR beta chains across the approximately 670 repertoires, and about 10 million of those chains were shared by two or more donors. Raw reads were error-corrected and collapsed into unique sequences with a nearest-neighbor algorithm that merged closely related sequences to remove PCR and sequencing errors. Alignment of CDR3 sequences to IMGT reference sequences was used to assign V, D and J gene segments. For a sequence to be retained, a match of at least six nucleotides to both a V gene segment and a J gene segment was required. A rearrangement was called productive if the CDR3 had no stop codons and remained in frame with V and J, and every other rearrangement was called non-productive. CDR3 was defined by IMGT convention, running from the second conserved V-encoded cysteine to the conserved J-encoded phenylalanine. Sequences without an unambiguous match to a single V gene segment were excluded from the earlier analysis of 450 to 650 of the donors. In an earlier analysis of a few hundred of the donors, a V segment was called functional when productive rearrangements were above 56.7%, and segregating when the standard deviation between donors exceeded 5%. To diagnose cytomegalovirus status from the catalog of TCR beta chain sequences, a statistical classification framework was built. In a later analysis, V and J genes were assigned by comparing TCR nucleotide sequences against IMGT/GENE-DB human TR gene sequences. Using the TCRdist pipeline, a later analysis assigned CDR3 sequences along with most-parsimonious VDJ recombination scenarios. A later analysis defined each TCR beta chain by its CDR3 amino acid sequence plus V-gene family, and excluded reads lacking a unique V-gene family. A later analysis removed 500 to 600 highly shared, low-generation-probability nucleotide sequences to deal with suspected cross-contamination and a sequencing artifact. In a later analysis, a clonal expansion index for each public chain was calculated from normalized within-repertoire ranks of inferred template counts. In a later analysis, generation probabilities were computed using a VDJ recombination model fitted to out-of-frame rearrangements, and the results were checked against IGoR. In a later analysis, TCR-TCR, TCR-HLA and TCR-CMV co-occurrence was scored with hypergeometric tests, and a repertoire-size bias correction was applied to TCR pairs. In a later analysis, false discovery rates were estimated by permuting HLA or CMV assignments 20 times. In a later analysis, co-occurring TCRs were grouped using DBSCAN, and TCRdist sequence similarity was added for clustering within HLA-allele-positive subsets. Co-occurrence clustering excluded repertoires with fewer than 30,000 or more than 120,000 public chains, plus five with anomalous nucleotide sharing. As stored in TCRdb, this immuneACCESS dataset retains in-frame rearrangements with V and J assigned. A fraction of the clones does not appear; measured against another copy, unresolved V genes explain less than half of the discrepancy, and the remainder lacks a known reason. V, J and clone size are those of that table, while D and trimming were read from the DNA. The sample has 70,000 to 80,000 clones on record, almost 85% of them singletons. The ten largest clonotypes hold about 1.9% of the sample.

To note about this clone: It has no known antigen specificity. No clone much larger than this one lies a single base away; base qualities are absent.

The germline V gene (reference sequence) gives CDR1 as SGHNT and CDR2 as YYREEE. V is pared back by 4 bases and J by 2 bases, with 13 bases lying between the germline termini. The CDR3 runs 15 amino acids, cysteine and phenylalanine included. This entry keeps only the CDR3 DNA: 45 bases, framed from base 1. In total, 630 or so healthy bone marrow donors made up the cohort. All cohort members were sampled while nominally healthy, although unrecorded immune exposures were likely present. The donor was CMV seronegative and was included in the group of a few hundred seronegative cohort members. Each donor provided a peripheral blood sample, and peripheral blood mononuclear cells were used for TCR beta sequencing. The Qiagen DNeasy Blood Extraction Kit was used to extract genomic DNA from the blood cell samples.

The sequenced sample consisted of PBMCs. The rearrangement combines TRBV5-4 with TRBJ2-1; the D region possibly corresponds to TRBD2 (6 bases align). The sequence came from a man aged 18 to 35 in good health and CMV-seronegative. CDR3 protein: CASSTPGAPYNEQFF. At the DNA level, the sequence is TGTGCCAGCAGCACTCCGGGAGCACCCTACAATGAGCAGTTCTTC.